This TCR beta chain was identified during a study of T-cell reconstitution after alpha-beta-depleted transplantation in children listed by TCRdb under 2016. Background on the whole study: T-cell immune reconstitution after TCRalphabeta/CD19-depleted allogeneic hematopoietic cell transplantation in children was quantitatively tracked in the study by means of TCR repertoire profiling.

Only a few counts were recorded for this clonotype. Its antigen remains undetermined. Base qualities are not provided; no much larger clone lies one nucleotide away. What the authors observed across the whole study: About two months after transplant, the apparently early recovery of alphabetaT-cell counts reportedly depended on just several hundred clones that had expanded rapidly and came from non-depleted graft cells. Hyperexpanded clone frequencies declined over subsequent months; after one year, T-cell counts and TCRbeta diversity were mostly attributed to newly produced T cells. In some patients, the high TCRbeta diversity seen at day 60 was put down to recipient T cells and intrathymic progenitors that had survived conditioning.

Via the germline V gene (reference sequence), CDR1 is DFQATT and CDR2 SNEGSKA. Trimming removed 6 bases from V and 6 bases from J, leaving 15 bases between the germline ends. The CDR3 measures 12 amino acids from cysteine to phenylalanine. The DNA shown is the 36-base CDR3, in frame from base 1. Receptors were amplified or captured by PCR. The data were produced on an Illumina HiSeq 2500. TCR library preparation used molecular barcoding, with unique molecular identifiers applied to normalize quantification of the TCRbeta repertoire. The public reads were run again by TCRdb, first through fastp at Q25 and then through MiXCR, and only productive beta chains were kept. For every CDR3 protein sequence, its rows merge into one entry that carries the most common genes and DNA. For this sample there are around 580,000 distinct CDR3 sequences; roughly 24% appear just once. Of the sample, over 12% falls within the top ten clones.

Reading the label with the study, this specimen's treatment or condition is: allogeneic hematopoietic cell transplantation with graft depleted of TCRalphabeta T cells and CD19 B cells. Transplant recipients were children who received TCRalphabeta/CD19-depleted allogeneic hematopoietic cell grafts. This sample comprised PBMCs, mostly from graft donor cells, obtained 360 days after TCRalphabeta/CD19-depleted stem cell transplant. The sequence links TRBV20-1 to TRBJ2-7, and perhaps TRBD1 as D gene, on 6 matching bases. This clonotype originated in a boy under two years old who had a stem cell transplant for acute myeloid leukemia, so the T cells may come from the graft donor. The sequenced DNA: TGCAGTGCCACGGACAGCTCGGGCGAGCAGTACTTC. Its coded protein is CSATDSSGEQYF.